This passage covers 9 T cell receptor beta chains from one sample sequenced in a study of T cells in Graves' hyperthyroidism and ophthalmopathy. The CDR3 regions of TCR beta were amplified from RNA transcripts. First-round RT-PCR targeting the TCR CDR3 was performed with the HTBI primer set. TCRdb re-analysed the multiplex PCR reads in MiXCR, keeping a single row per CDR3 protein. Among about 600,000 distinct CDR3 sequences, approximately 15% were seen once, and the ten largest hold roughly 7%. Sequenced material: blood. The source of these receptors is a young woman with Graves' ophthalmopathy.

There are a few counts of this clonotype. The V gene is TRBV12-5, the J gene TRBJ2-2; D is possibly TRBD1 or TRBD2 (6 bases each). The germline V and J ends were trimmed by 6 bases and 5 bases, with 22 bases remaining between them. The germline V gene encodes CDR1 LGHNT and CDR2 FRNRAP. There are 17 residues in the CDR3. CDR3 region: CASGSHSGGRWTGELFF. The CDR3, as DNA: TGTGCTAGTGGCTCACATAGTGGGGGGCGCTGGACCGGGGAGCTGTTTTTT. The full variable domain, in which reference TRBV12-5 and TRBJ2-2 provide the parts outside the CDR3, is DARVTQTPRHKVTEMGQEVTMRCQPILGHNTVFWYRQTMMQGLELLAYFRNRAPLDDSGMPKDRFSAEMPDATLATLKIQPSEPRDSAVYFCASGSHSGGRWTGELFFGEGSRLTVL.

Note on this clonotype: One end of the junction fails to match germline, which may point to a read error. The V and J genes are TRBV10-3 and TRBJ2-7; 7 nucleotides match TRBD1. This CDR3 contains 13 residues. The V gene's germline CDR1 is ENHRY and CDR2 SYGVKD. This CDR3 reads CAISAGGYYQQYF. DNA of the CDR3: TGTGCCATCAGTGCAGGGGGTTACTACCAGCAGTACTTC.

Comment on this clonotype: This could be a read error, since a much larger clone is one nucleotide away. The chain recombines TRBV18 with TRBJ1-2; 7 bases line up with TRBD1. Germline lookup yields CDR1 KGHSH and CDR2 LQKENI. V shed 8 bases and J 7 bases; nucleotides not matched to a gene: 7. The CDR3 runs to 12 residues. The CDR3 DNA reads TGTGCCAGCCACGGGACAGACCCTGGCTACACCTTC. Translated: CASHGTDPGYTF.

The sample holds many counts of this clonotype. V gene TRBV30 combines with J gene TRBJ2-1; 10 nucleotides match TRBD2. Unmatched junction bases numbered 6, after V lost 1 base and J lost 3 bases. Germline CDR1 reads GTSNPN; CDR2 reads SVGIG (reference sequence). CDR3 size: 16 residues. CDR3 sequence reads: CAWSATWTSGYNEQFF. CDR3 DNA: TGTGCCTGGAGTGCCACGTGGACTAGCGGCTACAATGAGCAGTTCTTC.

The genes are TRBV9 and TRBJ1-1; perhaps TRBD1 as D (5 bases). The CDR3 sequence is 18 residues long. V lost 0 bases, J lost 2 bases, and 20 bases lay in between. Germline CDR1 is SGDLS and CDR2 is YYNGEE. The CDR3 loop reads CASSVAPTGGGGNTEAFF. The CDR3 region has the DNA TGTGCCAGCAGCGTAGCTCCCACGGGGGGGGGTGGAAACACTGAAGCTTTCTTT.

This clonotype was picked up many times. The chain joins TRBV5-1 to TRBJ2-1; D ambiguous. The CDR3 sequence is 14 residues long. The germline V and J ends were trimmed by 0 bases and 2 bases, with 6 bases remaining between them. Germline V gene sequence: CDR1 SGHRS, CDR2 YFSETQ. The CDR3 region is CASSLARPYNEQFF. As DNA, the CDR3 is TGCGCCAGCAGCTTGGCACGGCCCTACAATGAGCAGTTCTTC. The full variable domain, rest sourced from reference TRBV5-1 and TRBJ2-1, is KAGVTQTPRYLIKTRGQQVTLSCSPISGHRSVSWYQQTPGQGLQFLFEYFSETQRNKGNFPGRFSGRQFSNSRSEMNVSTLELGDSALYLCASSLARPYNEQFFGPGTRLTVL.

In this sample, this clonotype turned up a few times. The rearrangement uses TRBV5-6 and TRBJ2-1; 8 positions match TRBD2. The germline V gene has CDR1 SGHDT and CDR2 YYEEEE. This CDR3 is 16 amino acids long. V dropped 2 bases and J dropped 8; count of bases not matched to a gene: 12. CDR3 sequence: CASSLLAGFPGDEQFF. CDR3 DNA sequence: TGTGCCAGCAGCTTATTAGCGGGATTCCCGGGAGATGAGCAGTTCTTC. Filled out from reference TRBV5-6 and TRBJ2-1, the complete variable domain reads DAGVTQSPTHLIKTRGQQVTLRCSPKSGHDTVSWYQQALGQGPQFIFQYYEEEERQRGNFPDRFSGHQFPNYSSELNVNALLLGDSALYLCASSLLAGFPGDEQFFGPGTRLTVL.

The chain recombines TRBV7-9 with TRBJ2-5, with 8 nucleotides matching TRBD2. Germline CDR1 SEHNR, CDR2 FQNEAQ (reference sequence). The CDR3 loop spans 10 amino acids. CDR3 sequence: CAAGGETQYF. The CDR3 DNA is TGTGCGGCGGGAGGAGAGACCCAGTACTTC.

Ten or more counts support this clonotype. The chain joins TRBV9 to TRBJ1-5; 7 nucleotides line up with TRBD1. The CDR3 is 15 amino acids. Germline loops: CDR1 SGDLS, CDR2 YYNGEE. After removal of 6 bases from V and 5 bases from J, the junction contained 11 bases not matched to a gene. As DNA, the CDR3 is TGTGCCAGCAACCGAGAGGGACAGCCCCATCAGCCCCAGCATTTT. Translating gives CASNREGQPHQPQHF.